The 2 T cell receptor beta chains below come from one sample, sequenced in a study of technical replicates of blood from a few donors. Repertoires were generated with immunoSEQ multiplex PCR, while TCRdb's copy carries only in-frame clones and drops some. The profile shows over 70,000 clones, approximately 91% of them singletons. Sequencing was carried out using PBMCs. Receptors originate from a human donor in good health. Some clones in this sample may be carry-over from other donors' samples.

The chain joins TRBV27 to TRBJ1-1; D not certain. The CDR3 has 17 amino acids. V lost 4 bases to trimming and J lost 1 base, with 19 bases between them. The germline V gene has CDR1 MNHEY and CDR2 SMNVEV (reference sequence). The CDR3 sequence: CASSSPPGSLENTEAFF. The DNA for the CDR3 is TGTGCCAGCAGTTCACCCCCCGGGAGTCTCGAGAACACTGAAGCTTTCTTT.

This clone has more than one count but fewer than ten. V and J are TRBV7-2 and TRBJ1-5; perhaps TRBD1 as D (5 bases). The CDR3 is 15 residues long. V dropped 0 bases and J dropped 3 bases, with 9 bases sitting between them. CDR1 is SGHTA and CDR2 is FQGNSA in the germline V gene. The CDR3 coding sequence is TGTGCCAGCAGCTTAGCCCAGGGCCACAATCAGCCCCAGCATTTT. The encoded protein is CASSLAQGHNQPQHF. Using reference TRBV7-2 and TRBJ1-5 for the parts outside the CDR3, the full variable domain is GAGVSQSPSNKVTEKGKDVELRCDPISGHTALYWYRQSLGQGLEFLIYFQGNSAPDKSGLPSDRFSAERTGGSVSTLTIQRTQQEDSAVYLCASSLAQGHNQPQHFGDGTRLSIL.